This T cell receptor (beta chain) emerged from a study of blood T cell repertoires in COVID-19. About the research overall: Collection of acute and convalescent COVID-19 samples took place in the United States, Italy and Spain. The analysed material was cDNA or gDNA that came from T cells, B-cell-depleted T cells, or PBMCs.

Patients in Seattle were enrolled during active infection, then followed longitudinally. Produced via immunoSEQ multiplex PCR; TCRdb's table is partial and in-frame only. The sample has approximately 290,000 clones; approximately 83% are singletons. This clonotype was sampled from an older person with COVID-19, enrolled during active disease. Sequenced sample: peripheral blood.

CDR3 DNA: TGCGCCAGCAGTGCCCTTGGGTGGGCCTCAGAGACCCAGTACTTC. It is translated as CASSALGWASETQYF. The V call is TRBV10-2, the J call TRBJ2-5, with D unresolved. The V gene lost 4 bases and the J gene lost 4 bases, with 16 bases spanning the gap. CDR3 length equals 15 residues. Germline CDR1 is WSHSY and CDR2 is SAAADI.